This T cell receptor (beta chain) was recorded in a study of cytomegalovirus exposure and HLA in healthy donors. Germline V gene lookup returns CDR1 MNHEY and CDR2 SMNVEV (reference sequence). The CDR3 is made up of 12 amino acids. Trimming shortened V by 3 bases and J by 5 bases, and 4 bases separated the two germline ends. In the case of this clone: Its antigen is unidentified. The same CDR3 is also encoded by other DNA sequences in this sample.

The study's findings and limits: Cytomegalovirus association was listed for roughly 160 TCR beta chains. In a later analysis, specific HLA alleles were associated with some 16,000 TCR beta sequences at a 0.05 false discovery rate.

The primer mix had 60 Vbeta and 13 Jbeta primers. Sequencing used immunoSEQ multiplex PCR; TCRdb keeps in-frame clones, though not all of them. The sample shows about 190,000 clones, around 87% of them seen only once. Sample: PBMCs. The receptor's source is a man in his thirties or forties in good health and CMV-seronegative. This sequence joins TRBV27 and TRBJ2-2; D unresolved. Here the CDR3 reads CASSFPTGELFF. For the CDR3, the DNA is TGTGCCAGCAGTTTCCCAACCGGGGAGCTGTTTTTT.